The clone carrying this T cell receptor beta chain has a handful of counts. Its antigen remains unidentified. Germline assignment: CDR1 LNHDA and CDR2 SQIVND (reference sequence). The V gene lost 5 bases and the J gene lost 5 bases, with 7 bases spanning the gap. The CDR3 is made up of 11 amino acids. This record belongs to a study of CD8 T cells in ankylosing spondylitis. Study observations and caveats: Reportedly, disease-linked clones are significantly enriched in ankylosing spondylitis patients' matched synovial fluid. Earlier reports found some motif variants in synovial fluid and blood in reactive arthritis. Peripheral blood held disease-linked clones only at relatively low frequency, and these were CD8+. Characteristic, it appeared, of ankylosing spondylitis blood was a TCR beta motif of eight highly homologous variants.

Making use of molecular barcodes, quantitative 5'-RACE generated TCR beta libraries. One entry per CDR3 protein, called by TCRdb with MiXCR from the 5' RACE reads. In the table there are 200,000 to 250,000 distinct CDR3 sequences, 6% to 8% of which are singletons. This chain joins TRBV19 and TRBJ2-7; perhaps TRBD1 as D (6 bases). The TCR originated in a male donor with ankylosing spondylitis. Sequences were obtained from blood, either unsorted or a sorted T cell fraction (not recorded which). CDR3 in DNA: TGTGCCAGTAGTTCAGGGGACGAGCAGTACTTC. This gives the protein CASSSGDEQYF.